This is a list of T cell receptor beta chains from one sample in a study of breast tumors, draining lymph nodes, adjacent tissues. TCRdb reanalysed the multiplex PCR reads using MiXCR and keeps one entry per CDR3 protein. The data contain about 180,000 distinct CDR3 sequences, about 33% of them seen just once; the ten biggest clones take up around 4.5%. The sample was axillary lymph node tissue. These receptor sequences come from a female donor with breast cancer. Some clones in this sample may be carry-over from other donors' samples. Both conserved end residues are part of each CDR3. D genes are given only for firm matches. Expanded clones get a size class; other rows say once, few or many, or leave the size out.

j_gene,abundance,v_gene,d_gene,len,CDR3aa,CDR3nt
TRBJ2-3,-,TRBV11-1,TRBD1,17,CASSPLNPGQGKGTQYF,TGTGCCAGCAGCCCACTTAATCCCGGACAGGGAAAGGGTACGCAGTATTTT
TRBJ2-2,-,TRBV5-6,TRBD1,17,CASSLTGVGAGPGELFF,TGTGCCAGCAGCTTAACAGGGGTCGGCGCCGGGCCCGGGGAGCTGTTTTTT
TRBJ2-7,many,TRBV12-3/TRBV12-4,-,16,CASSLTTGFNSYEQYF,TGTGCCAGCAGTCTGACCACAGGTTTTAACTCCTACGAGCAGTACTTC
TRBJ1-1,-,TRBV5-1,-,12,CASSKSPDEAFF,TGTGCCAGCAGCAAATCCCCGGACGAAGCTTTCTTT
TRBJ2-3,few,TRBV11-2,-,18,CASSLDLGARAIADTQYF,TGTGCCAGCAGCTTAGATCTCGGCGCGAGGGCCATCGCAGATACGCAGTATTTT
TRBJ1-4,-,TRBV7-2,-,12,CASSLVAGKLFF,TGTGCCAGCAGCTTAGTGGCAGGGAAACTGTTTTTT
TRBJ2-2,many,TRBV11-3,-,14,CASSLAGQTGELFF,TGTGCCAGCAGCTTAGCGGGGCAGACCGGGGAGCTGTTTTTT
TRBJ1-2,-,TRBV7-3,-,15,CASSLGQGLNYGYPF,TGTGCCAGCAGCTTAGGGCAGGGGCTAAACTATGGCTACCCCTTC
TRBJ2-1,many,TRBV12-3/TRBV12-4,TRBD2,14,CASSSSSGPGHPFF,TGTGCCAGCAGTTCATCTAGCGGACCCGGACACCCGTTCTTC
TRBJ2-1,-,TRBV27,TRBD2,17,CASTSVTSGGAYNEQFF,TGTGCCAGCACCTCAGTGACTAGCGGGGGGGCCTACAATGAGCAGTTCTTC
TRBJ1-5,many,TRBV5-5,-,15,CASSLYQEGNQPQHF,TGTGCCAGCAGCTTGTACCAAGAAGGAAATCAGCCCCAGCATTTT
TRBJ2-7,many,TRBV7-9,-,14,CASSSEGASYEQYF,TGTGCCAGCAGTTCGGAGGGGGCGTCCTACGAGCAGTACTTC
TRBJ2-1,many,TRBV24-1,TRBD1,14,CATSRGILYNEQFF,TGTGCCACCAGCAGGGGGATCCTCTACAATGAGCAGTTCTTC
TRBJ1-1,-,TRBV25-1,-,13,CASTGGWNTEAFF,TGTGCCAGCACGGGGGGATGGAACACTGAAGCTTTCTTT
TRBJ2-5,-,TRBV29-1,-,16,CSAGHGAMDPLETQYF,TGCAGCGCCGGACATGGGGCGATGGACCCTTTGGAGACCCAGTACTTC
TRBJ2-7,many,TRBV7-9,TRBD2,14,CASSPPGLGFKQYF,TGTGCCAGCAGCCCCCCGGGACTAGGGTTCAAGCAGTACTTC
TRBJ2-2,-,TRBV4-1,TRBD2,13,CASSQGTAGGLFF,TGCGCCAGCAGCCAGGGGACAGCGGGGGGGCTGTTTTTT
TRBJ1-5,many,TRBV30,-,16,CAWSPSGRSSNQPQHF,TGTGCCTGGAGTCCCTCGGGACGGAGTAGCAATCAGCCCCAGCATTTT
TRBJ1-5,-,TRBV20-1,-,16,CSARDRGTRVDQPQHF,TGCAGTGCTAGAGATCGAGGGACACGGGTCGATCAGCCCCAGCATTTT
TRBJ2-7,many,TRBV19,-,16,CASTIGGGQIPYEQYF,TGTGCCAGTACCATAGGGGGGGGACAGATCCCCTACGAGCAGTACTTC
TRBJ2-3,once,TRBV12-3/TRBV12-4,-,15,CASGLPGGGTDTQYF,TGTGCTAGTGGTTTGCCCGGAGGGGGCACAGATACGCAGTATTTT
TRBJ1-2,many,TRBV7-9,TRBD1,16,CASSILPGTGNYGYTF,TGTGCCAGCAGCATACTCCCCGGGACAGGAAACTATGGCTACACCTTC
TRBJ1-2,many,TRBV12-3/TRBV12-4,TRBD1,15,CASSLRDRVLYGYTF,TGTGCCAGCAGTTTAAGGGACAGGGTACTCTATGGCTACACCTTC
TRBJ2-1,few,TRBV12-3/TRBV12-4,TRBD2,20,CASSEKGLAGVRSAYNEQFF,TGTGCCAGCAGTGAAAAGGGCCTAGCGGGAGTTAGGAGCGCCTACAATGAGCAGTTCTTC
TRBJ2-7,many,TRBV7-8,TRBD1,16,CASSPRTDRGSGEQYF,TGTGCCAGCAGCCCCAGAACGGACAGGGGGAGTGGCGAGCAGTACTTC
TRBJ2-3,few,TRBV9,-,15,CASSEEGTSTDTQYF,TGTGCCAGCAGTGAAGAAGGGACTTCCACAGATACGCAGTATTTT
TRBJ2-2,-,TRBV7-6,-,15,CASSLGALSTGELLF,TGTGCCAGCAGCTTAGGCGCACTGAGCACCGGGGAGCTGCTTTTT
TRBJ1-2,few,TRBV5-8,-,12,CASSLVGAGYTF,TGTGCCAGCAGCTTAGTAGGGGCTGGCTACACCTTC
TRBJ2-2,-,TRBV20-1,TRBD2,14,CSARDRSGGGELFF,TGCAGTGCTAGAGATAGGTCGGGGGGCGGGGAGCTGTTTTTT
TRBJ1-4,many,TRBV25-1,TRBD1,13,CASAQGAIGKLFF,TGTGCCAGTGCCCAGGGGGCGATCGGAAAACTGTTTTTT
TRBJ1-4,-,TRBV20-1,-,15,CSARDGRLAGEKLFF,TGCAGTGCTAGAGATGGGAGACTAGCGGGTGAAAAACTGTTTTTT
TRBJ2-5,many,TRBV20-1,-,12,CSARTSWETQYF,TGCAGTGCTAGAACTAGCTGGGAGACCCAGTACTTC
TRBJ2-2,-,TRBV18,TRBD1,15,CASYRGRTNTGELFF,TGTGCCAGCTACAGGGGTAGGACGAACACCGGGGAGCTGTTTTTT
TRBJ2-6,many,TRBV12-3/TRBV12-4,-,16,CASSFQQGSGANVLTF,TGTGCCAGCAGTTTCCAGCAGGGATCTGGGGCCAACGTCCTGACTTTC
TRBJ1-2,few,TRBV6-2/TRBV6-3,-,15,CASSYSGGPTGGYTF,TGTGCCAGCAGTTACTCGGGTGGTCCTACCGGGGGCTACACCTTC
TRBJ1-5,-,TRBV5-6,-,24,CASSLEQIERYTFGSGYQHQPQHF,-
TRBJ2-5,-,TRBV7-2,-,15,CASSLIGSRQETQYF,TGTGCCAGCAGCTTAATTGGGAGTCGTCAAGAGACCCAGTACTTC
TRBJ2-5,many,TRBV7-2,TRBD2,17,CASSSSLGLAGGVTQYF,TGTGCCAGCAGCTCCAGCCTGGGACTAGCGGGAGGCGTGACCCAGTACTTC
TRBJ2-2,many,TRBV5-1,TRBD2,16,CASSLEPAGVTGELFF,TGCGCCAGCAGCTTGGAGCCAGCGGGGGTCACCGGGGAGCTGTTTTTT
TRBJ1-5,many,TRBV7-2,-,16,CASSPSTGRSNQPQHF,TGTGCCAGCAGCCCCTCTACAGGGAGAAGCAATCAGCCCCAGCATTTT
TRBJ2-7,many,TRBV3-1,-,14,CASSQVAGYREQYF,TGTGCCAGCAGCCAAGTGGCAGGGTATCGCGAGCAGTACTTC
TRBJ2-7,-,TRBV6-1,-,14,CASTRSASSYEQYF,TGTGCCAGCACCCGGTCCGCAAGCTCCTACGAGCAGTACTTC
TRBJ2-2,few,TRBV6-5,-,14,CASSHSPSTGELFF,TGTGCCAGCAGTCACTCCCCAAGCACCGGGGAGCTGTTTTTT
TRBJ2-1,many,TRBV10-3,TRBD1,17,CAISEPDRGFSYNEQFF,TGTGCCATCAGTGAACCCGACAGGGGCTTCTCCTACAATGAGCAGTTCTTC